This T cell receptor (beta chain) was found in a study of blood T cell repertoires in COVID-19. The wider study: Sites in the United States, Italy and Spain provided acute and convalescent COVID-19 samples. The cDNA or gDNA used as material had been derived from T cells, B-cell-depleted T cells, or PBMCs.

The V gene's germline CDR1 is LGHDT and CDR2 YNNKEL (reference sequence). Trimming stripped 1 base from V and 2 bases from J, with 12 bases between. The CDR3 runs to 15 residues. As handled by the study authors: Estimation of nucleated cell counts relied on the amplification of reference gene primers. TCRdb's copy holds only in-frame clones and misses some; the assay was immunoSEQ multiplex PCR. V, J and clone size reflect that table, while D and trimming were determined from the DNA. The data hold 200,000 to 300,000 clones, with about 84% observed a single time. This TCR was recovered from a woman aged 80 or over with acute or convalescent COVID-19. V gene TRBV3-1 (or the pseudogene TRBV3-2) combines with J gene TRBJ2-7, with D unresolved. The specimen was peripheral blood. The CDR3 DNA reads TGTGCCAGCAGCCAAGGTCTCGCGGCAGCCTACGAGCAGTACTTC. Translated: CASSQGLAAAYEQYF.